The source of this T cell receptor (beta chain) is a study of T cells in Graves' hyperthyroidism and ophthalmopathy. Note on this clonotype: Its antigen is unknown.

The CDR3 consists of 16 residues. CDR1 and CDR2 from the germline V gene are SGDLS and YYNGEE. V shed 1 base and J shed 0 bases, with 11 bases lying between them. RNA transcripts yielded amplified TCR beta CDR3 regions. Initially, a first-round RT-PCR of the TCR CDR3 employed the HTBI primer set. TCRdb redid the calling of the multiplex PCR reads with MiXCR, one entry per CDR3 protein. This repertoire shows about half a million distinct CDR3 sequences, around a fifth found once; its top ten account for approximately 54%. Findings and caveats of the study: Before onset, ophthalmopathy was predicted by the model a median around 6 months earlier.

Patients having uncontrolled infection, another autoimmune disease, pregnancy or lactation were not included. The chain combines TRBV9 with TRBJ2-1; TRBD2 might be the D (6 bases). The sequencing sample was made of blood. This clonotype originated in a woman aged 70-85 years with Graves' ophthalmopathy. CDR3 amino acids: CASSVRGESSYNEQFF. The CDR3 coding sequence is TGTGCCAGCAGCGTACGCGGGGAAAGCTCCTACAATGAGCAGTTCTTC.